Each of the 31 T cell receptor beta chains below was sequenced from the same sample in a study of vaccination and CD4 T cells after COVID-19. Time point meaning: late sampling 161 to 241 days after vaccination in a few convalescent patients. The treatment here: approximately 10-day PBMC culture with coronavirus spike peptide pools or control peptides (ViraFEST assay). These receptors' targets are unknown. Sequencing of the DNA from cultured CD4+ T cells was carried out with the Oncomine TCR Beta short-read assay. MiXCR, run by TCRdb on the PCR reads, gives a single entry per CDR3 protein. This table has some 22,000 distinct CDR3 sequences, 30% to 35% appearing once. The specimen comprised CD4+ T cells from blood, cultured in vitro, sampled about 7 months after SARS-CoV-2 vaccination. All receptors come from a human donor who had recovered from COVID-19.

This clonotype was counted once. The J gene is TRBJ2-3, the V gene TRBV10-3, with 7 nucleotides matching TRBD1. Germline V gene data show CDR1 as ENHRY and CDR2 as SYGVKD. J gave up 0 bases and V 8 bases, and 2 bases lay outside the gene matches. The CDR3 has 13 residues. The DNA for the CDR3 is TGTGCCATCCGGGACAGCAGCACAGATACGCAGTATTTT. Residues: CAIRDSSTDTQYF.

The chain has TRBV20-1 and TRBJ2-7, with 12 bases lining up with TRBD1. The germline V gene encodes CDR1 DFQATT and CDR2 SNEGSKA (reference sequence). This CDR3 is 15 amino acids long. Trimming at V came to 4 bases and at J to 4 bases, leaving 8 bases not matched to a gene. The CDR3 protein is CSAILRDRGRYEQYF. The CDR3 region has the DNA TGCAGTGCTATACTAAGGGACAGGGGGCGGTACGAGCAGTACTTC.

The chain employs TRBV4-2 and TRBJ2-5; 14 bases fit TRBD2. CDR1 and CDR2 (germline): LGHNA, YNFKEQ. V dropped 2 bases and J dropped 13; count of bases not matched to a gene: 3. This CDR3 region has 13 residues. CDR3 sequence (DNA): TGTGCCAGCAGCCAACCGGGACTAGCGGGAGCGTACTTC. It specifies CASSQPGLAGAYF.

The V call is TRBV28, the J call TRBJ1-2; D is uncertain. Trimming left V 2 bases short and J 7 bases short, with 11 bases between. The CDR3 is 13 amino acids. Germline loops: CDR1 MDHEN, CDR2 SYDVKM. The CDR3 DNA sequence: TGTGCCAGCAGTTTAAGGAGTAGTCGTGGCTACACCTTC. Its translation is CASSLRSSRGYTF.

This clonotype was counted a few times. The chain links TRBV7-3 to TRBJ1-6, with 8 bases matching TRBD1. The germline V gene encodes CDR1 SGHTA and CDR2 FQGTGA. This CDR3 has 15 amino acids. V was pared by 0 bases and J by 7 bases, with 2 bases of the junction left unmatched. The CDR3 is CASSLTRDRNSPLHF. For the CDR3, the DNA is TGTGCCAGCAGCTTAACTCGGGACAGGAATTCACCCCTCCACTTT.

The gene calls are TRBV7-9 and TRBJ2-4; no firm D call. The CDR3 totals 15 residues. The V end lost 4 bases, the J end lost 0 bases, and 10 bases lay between the germline ends. Germline assignment: CDR1 SEHNR and CDR2 FQNEAQ (reference sequence). The CDR3 protein is CASSSTGLAKNIQYF. The CDR3 coding sequence is TGTGCCAGCAGCTCCACCGGGCTAGCCAAAAACATTCAGTACTTC. Combining the CDR3 with reference TRBV7-9 and TRBJ2-4 gives the whole variable domain DTGVSQNPRHKITKRGQNVTFRCDPISEHNRLYWYRQTLGQGPEFLTYFQNEAQLEKSRLLSDRFSAERPKGSFSTLEIQRTEQGDSAMYLCASSSTGLAKNIQYFGAGTRLSVL.

This clonotype has just one count. The V and J genes are TRBV6-6 and TRBJ2-1; 8 bases align to TRBD2. The CDR3 extends over 17 amino acids. The trim removed 2 bases at V and 4 bases at J, leaving 10 bases unmatched. Germline assignment: CDR1 MNHNY and CDR2 SVGAGI (reference sequence). CDR3 bases: TGTGCCAGCAGTTACACGGTCGGGACTAGTATGTACAATGAGCAGTTCTTC. This translates into CASSYTVGTSMYNEQFF.

The chain combines TRBV6-4 with TRBJ2-7; TRBD2 matches at 14 bases. Germline-derived CDR1 and CDR2 are MRHNA and SNTAGT. After removal of 3 bases from V and 2 bases from J, the junction contained 6 bases not matched to a gene. The CDR3 totals 17 residues. In DNA form, the CDR3 reads TGTGCCAGCAGTGAGAGACTAGCGGGAGGGAAGGCCTACGAGCAGTACTTC. This codes for CASSERLAGGKAYEQYF.

This clonotype was counted only a few times. This chain joins TRBV10-2 and TRBJ2-5; D is uncertain. CDR1 is WSHSY, CDR2 SAAADI, per germline. The CDR3 totals 11 residues. V gave up 6 bases and J gave up 5 bases, with 7 bases separating them. The CDR3 here is CASRVGETQYF. The CDR3 DNA sequence: TGCGCCAGCAGAGTCGGTGAGACCCAGTACTTC.

The genes are TRBV25-1 and TRBJ2-1; TRBD2 matches 8 bases. CDR3 size: 15 residues. V was pared by 3 bases and J by 5 bases, with 6 bases of the junction left unmatched. CDR1 and CDR2 from the germline V gene are MGHDK and SYGVNS. The CDR3 loop is CASSEALAGNNEQFF. CDR3 DNA: TGTGCCAGCAGTGAGGCTCTAGCGGGTAACAATGAGCAGTTCTTC.

V usage is TRBV5-1 and J usage is TRBJ2-5, with 9 bases matching TRBD2. The CDR3 is made up of 15 amino acids. J lost 1 base, V lost 4 bases, and 5 bases had no gene match. Germline V gives CDR1 SGHRS, CDR2 YFSETQ. This CDR3 is CASSPVAGAQETQYF. The CDR3 coding sequence is TGCGCCAGCAGCCCCGTAGCGGGAGCCCAAGAGACCCAGTACTTC. The whole variable domain, remainder taken from reference TRBV5-1 and TRBJ2-5, is KAGVTQTPRYLIKTRGQQVTLSCSPISGHRSVSWYQQTPGQGLQFLFEYFSETQRNKGNFPGRFSGRQFSNSRSEMNVSTLELGDSALYLCASSPVAGAQETQYFGPGTRLLVL.

The table lists this clonotype with a few counts. DNA of the CDR3: TGTGCCAGCACCACGTGGGGGACAGTTAAAGAGACCCAGTACTTC. Encoded protein: CASTTWGTVKETQYF. The chain has TRBV28 and TRBJ2-5, with 7 bases aligning to TRBD1. Germline V gene lookup returns CDR1 MDHEN and CDR2 SYDVKM. The CDR3 is 15 residues long. J lost 3 bases, V lost 7 bases, and 11 bases had no gene match. The full variable domain, its missing parts supplied by reference TRBV28 and TRBJ2-5, is DVKVTQSSRYLVKRTGEKVFLECVQDMDHENMFWYRQDPGLGLRLIYFSYDVKMKEKGDIPEGYSVSREKKERFSLILESASTNQTSMYLCASTTWGTVKETQYFGPGTRLLVL.

V is TRBV6-1 and J is TRBJ1-6; a possible D gene is TRBD1 (6 bases). The CDR3 loop spans 15 amino acids. Germline lookup yields CDR1 MNHNS and CDR2 SASEGT. V was pared by 5 bases and J by 7 bases, with 15 bases between. The DNA of the CDR3 is TGTGCCAGCAGTCTCTATACAGGGCAGAATTCACCCCTCCACTTT. It is translated as CASSLYTGQNSPLHF.

CDR3 sequence (DNA): TGTGCCAGCAGACCGGGACTAGCGGGGCACGGGAGCACAGATACGCAGTATTTT. Amino acids: CASRPGLAGHGSTDTQYF. The chain carries TRBV7-9 and TRBJ2-3; 13 bases agree with TRBD2. V lost 6 bases, J lost 0 bases, and 9 bases stayed unmatched. The germline V gene has CDR1 SEHNR and CDR2 FQNEAQ (reference sequence). The CDR3 is 18 amino acids.

V and J are TRBV15 and TRBJ2-7, with D possibly being TRBD1 (6 bases). The ends were cut back, 5 bases at V and 3 bases at J, with 8 bases in the middle. The germline V gene has CDR1 LNHNV and CDR2 YYDKDF (reference sequence). The CDR3 totals 12 residues. The CDR3 DNA reads TGTGCCACCAGCTCCAGGGGCTACGAGCAGTACTTC. This translates into CATSSRGYEQYF.

The rearrangement uses TRBV7-6 and TRBJ2-7; TRBD2 matches at 10 bases. The CDR3 is 17 amino acids. Germline assignment: CDR1 SGHVS and CDR2 FNYEAQ. Trimming took 3 bases from V and 9 from J; bases not matched to a gene: 17. DNA for the CDR3: TGTGCCAGCAGCTTTAAGACTAGCGGGCCCACTGATTTAGTGCAGTACTTC. It codes for CASSFKTSGPTDLVQYF.

The genes are TRBV20-1 and TRBJ2-7; perhaps TRBD1 as D (5 bases). Germline CDR1 and CDR2: DFQATT and SNEGSKA (reference sequence). Trimming removed 6 bases at V and 2 bases at J, with 17 bases between. This CDR3 has 14 residues. The CDR3 DNA reads TGCAGTGCCCGACCTTCAGGGTGGGCCTACGAGCAGTACTTC. It translates to CSARPSGWAYEQYF.

This clonotype was detected a few times. CDR3 DNA: TGTGCCAGCTCCACGACAGGGGGCTCAGATACGCAGTATTTT. Its translation: CASSTTGGSDTQYF. The V and J genes are TRBV7-9 and TRBJ2-3; 10 positions match TRBD1. Germline-derived CDR1 and CDR2 are SEHNR and FQNEAQ (reference sequence). The junction had 6 bases not matched to a gene; V was cut back by 8 bases and J by 4 bases. This CDR3 region has 14 residues.

This clonotype was counted only a few times. The chain couples TRBV7-2 to TRBJ2-5; 8 nucleotides agree with TRBD1. Germline V lookup: CDR1 SGHTA, CDR2 FQGNSA. J gave up 6 bases and V 5 bases, and 8 bases lay outside the gene matches. CDR3 length: 14 amino acids. The CDR3 protein is CASSLAGGAQTQYF. In DNA form, the CDR3 reads TGTGCCAGCAGCCTCGCAGGGGGCGCGCAGACCCAGTACTTC.

This clonotype appeared a few times. V gene TRBV28 combines with J gene TRBJ1-5; 7 nucleotides match TRBD1. From germline, CDR1 is MDHEN and CDR2 SYDVKM. The CDR3 is 15 amino acids. V trimming: 8 bases; J trimming: 0 bases; junction bases outside the gene matches: 7. The CDR3 DNA sequence: TGTGCCAGCTACTCGACAGGGTATAGCAATCAGCCCCAGCATTTT. Its protein is CASYSTGYSNQPQHF. The variable domain in full, with the rest retrieved from reference TRBV28 and TRBJ1-5, is DVKVTQSSRYLVKRTGEKVFLECVQDMDHENMFWYRQDPGLGLRLIYFSYDVKMKEKGDIPEGYSVSREKKERFSLILESASTNQTSMYLCASYSTGYSNQPQHFGDGTRLSIL.

This clonotype was found a few times. The rearrangement joins TRBV6-1 to TRBJ2-1, with TRBD1 matching 8 bases. This CDR3 comprises 14 residues. Germline V lookup: CDR1 MNHNS, CDR2 SASEGT. J lost 4 bases, V lost 5 bases, and 4 bases had no gene match. CDR3 DNA: TGTGCCAGCAGTACGGGACAGGAGTACAATGAGCAGTTCTTC. Translated: CASSTGQEYNEQFF.

This clonotype was counted a few times. This chain joins TRBV6-1 and TRBJ2-7; the match to TRBD1 covers 7 bases. J was trimmed by 3 bases and V by 5 bases; bases with no gene match: 4. Germline V gene sequence: CDR1 MNHNS, CDR2 SASEGT. The CDR3 has 13 residues. This CDR3 is CASSRTGYYEQYF. The CDR3, as DNA: TGTGCCAGCAGTAGGACAGGATACTACGAGCAGTACTTC.

The V call is TRBV20-1, the J call TRBJ2-7, with D perhaps matching TRBD2 (7 bases). The CDR3 extends over 12 amino acids. Germline loops: CDR1 DFQATT, CDR2 SNEGSKA (reference sequence). The DNA of the CDR3 is TGCAGCCTAGGGGGGGGGCCCTACGAGCAGTACTTC. Protein product: CSLGGGPYEQYF.

The chain carries TRBV20-1 and TRBJ2-1; 7 bases are shared with TRBD1. Trimming cost V 5 bases and J 5 bases; bases outside gene matches: 12. There are 15 residues in the CDR3. Per the germline V gene, CDR1 is DFQATT and CDR2 is SNEGSKA (reference sequence). CDR3 sequence: CSALDHKQGNNEQFF. The CDR3 DNA sequence: TGCAGTGCTCTCGATCACAAACAGGGGAACAATGAGCAGTTCTTC.

The chain carries TRBV20-1 and TRBJ2-5, with D uncertain. This CDR3 is built from 14 residues. From germline, CDR1 is DFQATT and CDR2 SNEGSKA (reference sequence). V lost 0 bases and J 6 bases, leaving 14 bases between the germline ends. CDR3 protein: CSARDSRSGKTQYF. The DNA of the CDR3 is TGCAGTGCTAGAGATTCGAGGTCAGGAAAGACCCAGTACTTC.

This clonotype was detected a few times. The chain is built from TRBV10-3 and TRBJ2-1, with TRBD1 as a possible D gene (6 bases). The germline V and J ends were trimmed by 8 bases and 3 bases, with 14 bases remaining between them. Germline CDR1 ENHRY, CDR2 SYGVKD. The CDR3 runs to 14 residues. This CDR3 reads CAIRQDSIYNEQFF. The CDR3 DNA reads as TGTGCCATCCGGCAGGACAGTATCTACAATGAGCAGTTCTTC.

The CDR3 nucleotides are TGTGCCAGCAGTTCATCCTCGGCTCCCAGCTCTGGGGCCAACGTCCTGACTTTC. It translates to CASSSSSAPSSGANVLTF. The chain has TRBV6-2 or TRBV6-3 and TRBJ2-6; no firm D call. Germline V lookup: CDR1 MNHEY, CDR2 SVGEGT. This CDR3 contains 18 residues. The ends were cut back, 4 bases at V and 0 bases at J, with 16 bases in the middle.

CDR3 residues: CASNGPGGNQPQHF. The DNA of the CDR3 is TGTGCCAGTAACGGGCCAGGGGGCAATCAGCCCCAGCATTTT. J is TRBJ1-5 and V is TRBV19, with D possibly TRBD1 on 6 matching bases. Germline CDR1 reads LNHDA; CDR2 reads SQIVND (reference sequence). The CDR3 covers 14 residues. The V end lost 7 bases, the J end lost 2 bases, and 12 bases lay between the germline ends.

V usage is TRBV6-5 and J usage is TRBJ2-5, with TRBD2 matching 9 bases. This CDR3 contains 15 residues. Germline V lookup: CDR1 MNHEY, CDR2 SVGAGI. Trimming cost V 0 bases and J 5 bases; bases outside gene matches: 4. The DNA of the CDR3 is TGTGCCAGCAGTTACTCGCTAGCGGGAATGGAGACCCAGTACTTC. This sequence encodes CASSYSLAGMETQYF.

This clonotype was seen a handful of times. The CDR3 loop is CSAGGLAGGAYEQYF. The CDR3 DNA is TGCAGTGCTGGGGGACTAGCGGGAGGAGCCTACGAGCAGTACTTC. The chain links TRBV20-1 to TRBJ2-7, with 15 positions matching TRBD2. Germline loops: CDR1 DFQATT, CDR2 SNEGSKA (reference sequence). The CDR3 sequence is 15 residues long. Trimming took 5 bases from V and 2 from J; bases not matched to a gene: 4.

The V call is TRBV7-9, the J call TRBJ2-1, with D perhaps TRBD1 or TRBD2 (6 bases each). The V gene lost 8 bases and the J gene lost 5 bases, with 10 bases spanning the gap. Looked up from germline, CDR1 is SEHNR and CDR2 is FQNEAQ (reference sequence). This CDR3 comprises 12 residues. CDR3 protein: CASGGRHNEQFF. CDR3 coding DNA: TGTGCCAGCGGGGGGCGGCACAATGAGCAGTTCTTC.